This T cell receptor beta chain emerged from a study of spatial heterogeneity in lung cancer. This clonotype was counted ten times or more. As for time point: blood at routine non-recurrence follow-up after resection. The sequenced material consisted of unsorted whole RNA from tumor, nontumor lung or frozen PBMC. The J segment lost 1 base and the V segment lost 8 bases, leaving 3 bases of the junction unmatched. The CDR3 length is 14 residues. Germline loops: CDR1 SQVTM, CDR2 ANQGSEA. Every TCR cDNA molecule bore a unique molecular identifier. TCRdb re-analysed the 5' RACE reads in MiXCR, keeping a single row per CDR3 protein. Of 25,000 to 35,000 distinct CDR3 sequences listed, about 10% are singletons.

The gene calls are TRBV29-1 and TRBJ2-1, with TRBD1 matching 12 bases. Sample: PBMCs, taken at follow-up. The sequence was obtained from a female donor with early-stage non-small cell lung cancer. The CDR3 nucleotides are TGCAGCTTGGGACAGGGGGCTTCCTACAATGAGCAGTTCTTC. It yields the protein CSLGQGASYNEQFF.